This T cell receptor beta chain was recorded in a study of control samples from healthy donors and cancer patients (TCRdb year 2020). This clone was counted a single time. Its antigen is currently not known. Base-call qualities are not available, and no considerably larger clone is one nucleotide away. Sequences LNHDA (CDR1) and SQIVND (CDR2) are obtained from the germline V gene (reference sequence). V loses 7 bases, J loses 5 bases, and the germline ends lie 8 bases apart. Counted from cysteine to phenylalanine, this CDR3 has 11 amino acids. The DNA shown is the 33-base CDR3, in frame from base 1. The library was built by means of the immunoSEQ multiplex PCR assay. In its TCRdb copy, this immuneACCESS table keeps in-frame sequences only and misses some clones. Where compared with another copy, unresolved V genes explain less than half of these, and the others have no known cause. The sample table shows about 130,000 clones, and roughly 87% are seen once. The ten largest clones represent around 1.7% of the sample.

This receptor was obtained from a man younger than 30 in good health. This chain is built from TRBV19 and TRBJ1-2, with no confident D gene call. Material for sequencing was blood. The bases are TGTGCCAGTATTAGCGCTTATGGCTACACCTTC. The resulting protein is CASISAYGYTF. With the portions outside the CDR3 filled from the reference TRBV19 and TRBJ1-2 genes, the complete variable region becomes DGGITQSPKYLFRKEGQNVTLSCEQNLNHDAMYWYRQDPGQGLRLIYYSQIVNDFQKGDIAEGYSVSREKKESFPLTVTSAQKNPTAFYLCASISAYGYTFGSGTRLTVV.